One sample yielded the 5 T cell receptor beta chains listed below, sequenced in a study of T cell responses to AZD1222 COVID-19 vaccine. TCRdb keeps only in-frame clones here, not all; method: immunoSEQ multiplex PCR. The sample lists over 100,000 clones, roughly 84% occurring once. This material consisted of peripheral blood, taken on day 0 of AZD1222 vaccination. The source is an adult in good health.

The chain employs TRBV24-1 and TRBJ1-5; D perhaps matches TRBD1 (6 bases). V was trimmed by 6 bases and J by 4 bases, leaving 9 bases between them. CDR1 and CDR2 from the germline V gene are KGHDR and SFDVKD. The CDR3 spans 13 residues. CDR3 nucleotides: TGTGCCACCAGTCAAACAGGGAATCAGCCCCAGCATTTT. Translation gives CATSQTGNQPQHF.

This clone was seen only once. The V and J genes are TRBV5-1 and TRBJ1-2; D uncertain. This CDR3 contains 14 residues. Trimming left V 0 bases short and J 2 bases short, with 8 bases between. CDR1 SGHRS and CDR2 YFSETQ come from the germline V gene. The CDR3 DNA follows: TGCGCCAGCAGCTTGGAACCTCGAAACTATGGCTACACCTTC. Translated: CASSLEPRNYGYTF.

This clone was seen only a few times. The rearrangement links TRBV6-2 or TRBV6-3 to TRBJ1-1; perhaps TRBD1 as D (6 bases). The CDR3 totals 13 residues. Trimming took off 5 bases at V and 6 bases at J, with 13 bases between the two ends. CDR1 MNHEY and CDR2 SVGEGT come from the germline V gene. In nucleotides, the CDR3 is TGTGCCAGCAGTGTTGTGGCAGGGGCTGAAGCTTTCTTT. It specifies CASSVVAGAEAFF.

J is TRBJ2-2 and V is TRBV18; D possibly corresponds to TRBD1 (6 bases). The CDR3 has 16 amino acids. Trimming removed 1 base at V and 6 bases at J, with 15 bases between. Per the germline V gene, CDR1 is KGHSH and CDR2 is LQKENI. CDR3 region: CASSPRSTTGSGELFF. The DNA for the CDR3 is TGTGCCAGCTCACCACGGTCAACCACAGGGTCCGGGGAGCTGTTTTTT.

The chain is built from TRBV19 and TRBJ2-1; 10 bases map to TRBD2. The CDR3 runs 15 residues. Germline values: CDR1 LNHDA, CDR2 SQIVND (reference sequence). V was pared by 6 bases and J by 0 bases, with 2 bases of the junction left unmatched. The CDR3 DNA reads TGTGCCAGTAGAGTAGCGGGGGGCTCCTACAATGAGCAGTTCTTC. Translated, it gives CASRVAGGSYNEQFF.